These T cell receptor beta chains were read from a single sample in a study of blood T cell repertoires in COVID-19. Sequenced by immunoSEQ multiplex PCR; TCRdb stores in-frame clones only, minus some. The sample carries more than 70,000 clones, approximately 88% recorded once. The sample comprised peripheral blood. The origin of the receptors is a man over 45 with active COVID-19. CDR3s include the opening cysteine and the closing phenylalanine or tryptophan. The order of the fields is J gene, V gene, D gene, clone size, CDR3 protein, CDR3 DNA. The D gene is left open where the match is weak. Clone size is stated in some rows and not others, as once, few, many or a class when expanded.

>TRBJ2-3|TRBV7-2|TRBD2|-
CASSLTSGILTDTQYF
TGTGCCAGCAGCTTAACTAGCGGGATTCTCACAGATACGCAGTATTTT
>TRBJ1-5|TRBV7-8|-|-
CASSGRGNQPQHF
TGTGCCAGCAGCGGCCGGGGCAATCAGCCCCAGCATTTT
>TRBJ2-5|TRBV29-1|-|-
CSASPTPTPQSAGETQYF
TGCAGCGCCTCACCTACACCTACACCTCAGTCGGCGGGGGAGACCCAGTACTTC
>TRBJ2-5|TRBV11-2|TRBD1|-
CASSSGQGTQETQYF
TGTGCCAGCAGTTCGGGACAGGGGACCCAAGAGACCCAGTACTTC
>TRBJ2-1|TRBV7-3|TRBD2|-
CASSLLAGASYNEQFF
TGTGCCAGCAGCTTATTAGCGGGAGCTTCCTACAATGAGCAGTTCTTC
>TRBJ1-4|TRBV5-4|TRBD1|-
CASSTWTGGSEKLFF
TGTGCCAGCAGCACCTGGACAGGGGGCTCTGAAAAACTGTTTTTT
>TRBJ2-5|TRBV3-1/TRBV3-2|TRBD2|-
CASSQGTSGGETQYF
TGTGCCAGCAGCCAAGGGACTAGCGGAGGAGAGACCCAGTACTTC
>TRBJ1-4|TRBV7-2|-|-
CASSLQGAGYGEKLFF
TGTGCCAGCAGCTTACAAGGGGCCGGTTATGGTGAAAAACTGTTTTTT
>TRBJ1-2|TRBV9|-|-
CASSAQGTAYGYTF
TGTGCCAGCAGCGCTCAGGGGACGGCCTATGGCTACACCTTC
>TRBJ2-6|TRBV19|TRBD2|-
CASSTGLAGGAGANVLTF
TGTGCCAGTAGTACGGGACTAGCGGGAGGTGCGGGGGCCAACGTCCTGACTTTC
>TRBJ2-3|TRBV3-1/TRBV3-2|TRBD2|-
CASSHALAGFDTQYF
TGTGCCAGCAGCCATGCCCTAGCGGGATTTGATACGCAGTATTTT
>TRBJ2-5|TRBV7-2|-|-
CASSYHGETQYF
TGTGCCAGCAGCTACCACGGGGAGACCCAGTACTTC
>TRBJ2-5|TRBV19|TRBD2|-
CASSASGLAGGVWSQYF
TGTGCCAGTAGTGCTTCCGGACTAGCGGGGGGAGTATGGTCCCAGTACTTC
>TRBJ2-3|TRBV29-1|TRBD2|-
CSVVSSGRSDTQYF
TGCAGCGTTGTTTCTAGCGGGAGGTCCGATACGCAGTATTTT
>TRBJ2-7|TRBV4-1|TRBD2|-
CASSQVLRREDAYEQYF
TGCGCCAGCAGCCAAGTTCTTCGGCGGGAGGACGCGTACGAGCAGTACTTC
>TRBJ2-3|TRBV18|-|-
CASSLYTDTQYF
TGTGCCAGCTCACTTTACACAGATACGCAGTATTTT
>TRBJ2-7|TRBV28|TRBD1|-
CASRPGQGDYEQYF
TGTGCCAGCAGGCCGGGACAGGGGGACTACGAGCAGTACTTC
>TRBJ2-5|TRBV5-4|-|-
CASSFSQGQETQYF
TGTGCCAGCAGCTTTTCCCAGGGACAAGAGACCCAGTACTTC
>TRBJ2-7|TRBV10-3|TRBD1|-
CAISVGQGNDEQYF
TGTGCCATCAGTGTTGGACAGGGAAACGACGAGCAGTACTTC
>TRBJ1-3|TRBV4-2|TRBD1|few
CASSQGQGTGNTIYF
TGTGCCAGCAGCCAGGGACAGGGAACTGGAAACACCATATATTTT
>TRBJ2-5|TRBV18|-|few
CASSPTVLETQYF
TGTGCCAGCTCACCAACGGTCTTGGAGACCCAGTACTTC
>TRBJ2-1|TRBV28|TRBD1|-
CASSWDRLYNEQFF
TGTGCCAGCAGTTGGGACAGGCTATACAATGAGCAGTTCTTC
>TRBJ1-2|TRBV7-2|TRBD1|-
CASSPRGDSLNYGYTF
TGTGCCAGCAGCCCGAGGGGGGACAGCCTTAACTATGGCTACACCTTC
>TRBJ2-7|TRBV4-2|TRBD2|-
CASSQDDIAGAYEQYF
TGTGCCAGCAGCCAAGACGATATAGCGGGGGCCTACGAGCAGTACTTC
>TRBJ2-3|TRBV24-1|-|-
CATSLGRKTDTQYF
TGTGCCACCAGTTTAGGGAGGAAGACAGATACGCAGTATTTT
>TRBJ1-1|TRBV28|TRBD1|-
CASSLSQGMNTEAFF
TGTGCCAGCAGTTTATCACAGGGGATGAACACTGAAGCTTTCTTT
>TRBJ2-4|TRBV5-4|TRBD2|-
CASSLDSGSRNIQYF
TGTGCCAGCAGCTTGGATAGCGGGAGCAGAAACATTCAGTACTTC
>TRBJ2-1|TRBV3-1/TRBV3-2|-|-
CASSQSQYNEQFF
TGTGCCAGCAGCCAATCCCAATACAATGAGCAGTTCTTC
>TRBJ1-6|TRBV2|-|-
CASNERGHPSSYNSPLHF
TGTGCCAGCAACGAACGGGGACACCCGAGCTCCTATAATTCACCCCTCCACTTT
>TRBJ2-2|TRBV9|-|once
CASSPVFSGELFF
TGTGCCAGCAGCCCAGTCTTCTCCGGGGAGCTGTTTTTT
>TRBJ2-2|TRBV6-6|-|few
CASSWAVGELFF
TGTGCCAGCAGTTGGGCCGTCGGGGAGCTGTTTTTT
>TRBJ2-7|TRBV5-5|-|-
CASSRNDGDYEQYF
TGTGCCAGCAGCCGTAATGACGGGGACTACGAGCAGTACTTC
>TRBJ2-3|TRBV5-4|TRBD1|-
CASSVTGTDFYTQYF
TGTGCCAGCAGCGTCACCGGGACAGATTTTTATACGCAGTATTTT
>TRBJ2-7|TRBV3-1/TRBV3-2|TRBD1|-
CASSKGVGQGGPYEQYF
TGTGCCAGCAGCAAAGGGGTGGGACAGGGAGGTCCCTACGAGCAGTACTTC
>TRBJ1-1|TRBV28|-|-
CASSSSGRNPGTEAFF
TGTGCCAGCAGTTCCTCCGGACGCAACCCGGGGACTGAAGCTTTCTTT
>TRBJ1-1|TRBV18|-|-
CASSLGPSEAFF
TGTGCCAGCTCCCTGGGCCCCTCAGAAGCTTTCTTT
>TRBJ2-7|TRBV28|TRBD1|-
CGLQGVGTVEQYF
TGTGGTCTACAGGGGGTCGGGACCGTCGAGCAGTACTTC
>TRBJ2-5|TRBV18|-|once
CASSLRAVQETQYF
TGTGCCAGCTCACTGCGGGCCGTTCAAGAGACCCAGTACTTC
>TRBJ2-7|TRBV7-2|-|-
CASSLAGEVYEQYF
TGTGCCAGCAGCTTAGCGGGGGAGGTCTACGAGCAGTACTTC
>TRBJ2-2|TRBV14|TRBD2|-
CASSHAGDYLTGELFF
TGTGCCAGCAGCCACGCGGGGGACTACCTCACCGGGGAGCTGTTTTTT
>TRBJ1-1|TRBV7-2|-|once
CASSLQGSTEAFF
TGTGCCAGCAGCTTGCAGGGGAGCACTGAAGCTTTCTTT
>TRBJ1-2|TRBV9|-|-
CASSPHGGNPPANYGYTF
TGTGCCAGCAGCCCCCATGGAGGGAATCCCCCAGCTAACTATGGCTACACCTTC